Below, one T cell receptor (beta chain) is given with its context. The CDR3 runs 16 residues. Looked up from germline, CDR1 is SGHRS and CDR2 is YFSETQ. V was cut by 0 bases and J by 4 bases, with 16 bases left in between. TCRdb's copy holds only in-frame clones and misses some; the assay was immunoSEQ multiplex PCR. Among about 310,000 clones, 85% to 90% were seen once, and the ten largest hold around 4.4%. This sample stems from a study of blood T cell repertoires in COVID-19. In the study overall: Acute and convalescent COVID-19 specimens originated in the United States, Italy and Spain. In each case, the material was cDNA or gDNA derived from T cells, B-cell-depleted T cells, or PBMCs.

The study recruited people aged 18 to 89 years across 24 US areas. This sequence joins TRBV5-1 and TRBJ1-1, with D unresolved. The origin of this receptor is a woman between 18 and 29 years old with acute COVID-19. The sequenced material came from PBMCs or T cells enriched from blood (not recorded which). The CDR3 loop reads CASSLGGIAAGTEAFF. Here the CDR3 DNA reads TGCGCCAGCAGCTTGGGGGGAATAGCGGCGGGCACTGAAGCTTTCTTT. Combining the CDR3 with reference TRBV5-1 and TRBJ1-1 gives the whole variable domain KAGVTQTPRYLIKTRGQQVTLSCSPISGHRSVSWYQQTPGQGLQFLFEYFSETQRNKGNFPGRFSGRQFSNSRSEMNVSTLELGDSALYLCASSLGGIAAGTEAFFGQGTRLTVV.